One TCR beta chain is described in this entry. Its antigen remains unidentified. The entry originates in a study of naive and memory T cell subsets. Both TRBC1 and TRBC2 were covered by a beta constant-region primer of two equimolar oligonucleotides. Four rounds of PCR amplified the ligated cDNA using nested alpha and beta constant-region primers plus SP2. Each CDR3 protein gets one entry after TCRdb re-called the UMI-ligation and nested PCR reads with MiXCR. The table lists roughly 140,000 distinct CDR3 sequences, approximately 18% of them singletons, with about 0.57% in the top ten. Germline trimming cut 2 bases from V and 1 base from J; bases unmatched to any gene: 1. The CDR3 is made up of 15 amino acids. CDR1 is LNHDA, CDR2 SQIVND, per germline (reference sequence). Study-level results: Over 95% of naive TCR sequences appeared only once, unlike memory subsets. Naive repertoires, especially CD8, held a few larger clonotypes, possibly memory cells re-expressing CD45RA.

Four subsets defined by CD45RA and CD27 were sorted after CD3, CD4, CD8 and live/dead staining. The chain uses TRBV19 and TRBJ1-5; 8 nucleotides agree with TRBD1. This receptor was taken from a human donor in good health. Specimen: naive CD8+ T cells from blood. CDR3 sequence (DNA): TGTGCCAGTAGTATAACAGGGGGAAGCAATCAGCCCCAGCATTTT. Translated, it gives CASSITGGSNQPQHF. Drawing the rest from reference TRBV19 and TRBJ1-5, the complete variable domain is DGGITQSPKYLFRKEGQNVTLSCEQNLNHDAMYWYRQDPGQGLRLIYYSQIVNDFQKGDIAEGYSVSREKKESFPLTVTSAQKNPTAFYLCASSITGGSNQPQHFGDGTRLSIL.